This passage covers 7 T cell receptor beta chains from one sample sequenced in a study of Graves' ophthalmopathy and Graves' hyperthyroidism. Amplified TCR beta CDR3 regions were obtained using RNA transcripts as template. The first-round RT-PCR employed HTBI primers together with the Qiagen OneStep RT-PCR kit. A multiplex PCR was then performed as the second round. TCRdb used MiXCR to reprocess the multiplex PCR reads, holding one entry per CDR3 protein. The data show some 370,000 distinct CDR3 sequences, about 18% seen once. Sequencing was performed on peripheral blood. These receptor sequences come from an adult woman with stable Graves' hyperthyroidism.

V is TRBV7-9 and J is TRBJ1-2; D might be TRBD1 (6 bases). This CDR3 is 14 amino acids long. Trimming removed 8 bases from V and 2 bases from J, with 15 bases in between. Germline V CDR1 and CDR2: SEHNR, FQNEAQ (reference sequence). CDR3 in DNA: TGTGCCAGCCACCGCGGGGGCGCCAACTATGGCTACACCTTC. Protein product: CASHRGGANYGYTF.

At least ten counts were recorded for this clonotype. A junction end diverges from the germline sequence, so it may reflect a read error. V is TRBV6-2 or TRBV6-3 and J is TRBJ2-7; D is ambiguous. The CDR3 covers 13 residues. Germline CDR1 is MNHEY and CDR2 is SVGEGT. For the CDR3, the DNA is TGTGCCAGCACCCCATCTACGGCTTACGGGCAGTACTTC. This translates into CASTPSTAYGQYF.

The sample holds many counts of this clonotype. V and J are TRBV12-3 or TRBV12-4 and TRBJ1-2; D is perhaps TRBD1 (5 bases). V lost 5 bases and J lost 6, with 13 bases in between. The CDR3 is 13 amino acids. In DNA, the CDR3 is TGTGCCAGCAGTGAATGGCGCAGGGATGGCTACACCTTC. Protein product: CASSEWRRDGYTF.

In its sample, this clonotype was seen many times. The chain links TRBV28 to TRBJ1-2, with D possibly being TRBD1 (5 bases). Germline values: CDR1 MDHEN, CDR2 SYDVKM. V was shortened by 2 bases and J by 8 bases, with 18 bases between the two germline ends. CDR3 length equals 15 residues. The CDR3 DNA is TGTGCCAGCAGTTTAGAAGGGGAAGTTTCACGGGGCTACACCTTC. It encodes CASSLEGEVSRGYTF.

Concerning this clonotype itself: A much larger clone lies a single base off, so this may be a read error. The V gene is TRBV7-9, the J gene TRBJ2-7; D is unclear. CDR3 size: 12 residues. Trimming pared 6 bases from V and 10 bases from J, leaving 16 bases between. Germline V gene lookup returns CDR1 SEHNR and CDR2 FQNEAQ (reference sequence). CDR3: CASSRNDLDQYF. CDR3 nucleotide sequence: TGTGCCAGCAGTCGAAATGACCTTGATCAGTACTTC.

This clonotype was seen at least ten times. This chain links TRBV7-2 with TRBJ2-7; 12 nucleotides agree with TRBD2. The germline V gene has CDR1 SGHTA and CDR2 FQGNSA. This CDR3 is 16 amino acids long. With 1 base clipped from V and 4 bases from J, the junction kept 5 bases outside the gene matches. For the CDR3, the DNA is TGTGCCAGCAGCTTAGGACTAGCGGGAGCTATATACGAGCAGTACTTC. This codes for CASSLGLAGAIYEQYF.

This clonotype was picked up many times. The J gene is TRBJ2-7, the V gene TRBV15; 7 bases fit TRBD1. The CDR3 consists of 13 residues. Germline assignment: CDR1 LNHNV and CDR2 YYDKDF (reference sequence). J lost 4 bases, V lost 10 bases, and 10 bases had no gene match. DNA for the CDR3: TGTGCCAACCTACCGGGACAGTTATACGAGCAGTACTTC. It specifies CANLPGQLYEQYF.